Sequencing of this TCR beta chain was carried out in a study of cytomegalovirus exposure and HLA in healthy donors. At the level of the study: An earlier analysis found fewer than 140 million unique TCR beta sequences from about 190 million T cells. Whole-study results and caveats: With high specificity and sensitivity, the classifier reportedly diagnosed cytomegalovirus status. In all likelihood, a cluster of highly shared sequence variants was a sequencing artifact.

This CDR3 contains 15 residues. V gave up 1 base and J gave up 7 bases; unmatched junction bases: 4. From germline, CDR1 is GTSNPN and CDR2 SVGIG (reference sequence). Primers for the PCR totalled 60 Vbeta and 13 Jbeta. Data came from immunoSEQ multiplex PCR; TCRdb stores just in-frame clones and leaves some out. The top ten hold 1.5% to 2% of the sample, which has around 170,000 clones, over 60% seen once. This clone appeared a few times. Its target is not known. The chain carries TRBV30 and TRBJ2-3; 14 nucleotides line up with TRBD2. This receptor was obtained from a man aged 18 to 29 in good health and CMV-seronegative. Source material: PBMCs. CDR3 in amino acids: CAWSATSGGANTQYF. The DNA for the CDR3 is TGTGCCTGGAGTGCGACTAGCGGGGGGGCAAATACGCAGTATTTT. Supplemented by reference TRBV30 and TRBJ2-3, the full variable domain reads SQTIHQWPATLVQPVGSPLSLECTVEGTSNPNLYWYRQAAGRGLQLLFYSVGIGQISSEVPQNLSASRPQDRQFILSSKKLLLSDSGFYLCAWSATSGGANTQYFGPGTRLTVL.